The 22 T cell receptor beta chains below were found in one sample sequenced in a study of CD8 T cells in Susac syndrome. RNA totalling roughly 0.45 to 1 ug underwent reverse transcription with random hexamers. TCRdb re-analysed the immunoSEQ multiplex PCR reads in MiXCR, keeping a single row per CDR3 protein. This table holds about 130,000 distinct CDR3 sequences, 85% to 95% found once. Sequencing was performed on CD8+ T cells from PBMCs. Receptor source: a human donor with Susac syndrome.

The chain recombines TRBV7-8 with TRBJ1-1; D is uncertain. The CDR3 sequence is 16 residues long. The V gene's germline CDR1 is SGHVS and CDR2 FQNEAQ. Trimming took 4 bases from V and 1 from J, leaving 16 bases between them. The DNA for the CDR3 is TGTGCCAGCAGCTCGTCCGATCCTTTTAAGAACACTGAAGCTTTCTTT. This sequence encodes CASSSSDPFKNTEAFF.

The V gene is TRBV27, the J gene TRBJ2-1; 10 nucleotides agree with TRBD2. The germline CDR1 and CDR2 sequences are MNHEY and SMNVEV (reference sequence). V dropped 5 bases and J dropped 6; count of bases not matched to a gene: 10. The CDR3 length is 16 residues. CDR3 DNA: TGTGCCAGCAGTGCCGGAACTAGCGGGGCCTTCAATGAGCAGTTCTTC. It yields the protein CASSAGTSGAFNEQFF.

This clonotype is a singleton in its sample. This rearrangement joins TRBV5-1 to TRBJ2-1; D might be TRBD2 (6 bases). Trimming took off 0 bases at V and 6 bases at J, with 7 bases between the two ends. Germline V gene data show CDR1 as SGHRS and CDR2 as YFSETQ. The CDR3 contains 13 residues. Here the CDR3 DNA reads TGCGCCAGCAGCTTGGCACTAGCCAATGAGCAGTTCTTC. Residues: CASSLALANEQFF. The full variable domain, its missing parts supplied by reference TRBV5-1 and TRBJ2-1, is KAGVTQTPRYLIKTRGQQVTLSCSPISGHRSVSWYQQTPGQGLQFLFEYFSETQRNKGNFPGRFSGRQFSNSRSEMNVSTLELGDSALYLCASSLALANEQFFGPGTRLTVL.

The chain has TRBV5-6 and TRBJ2-5, with 7 bases fitting TRBD1. J was trimmed by 1 base and V by 2 bases; bases with no gene match: 11. Germline lookup yields CDR1 SGHDT and CDR2 YYEEEE. The CDR3 totals 17 residues. In nucleotides, the CDR3 is TGTGCCAGCAGCTTTCGACAGGGATCAGGGTTCCAAGAGACCCAGTACTTC. Protein sequence: CASSFRQGSGFQETQYF. The variable domain in full, with the rest retrieved from reference TRBV5-6 and TRBJ2-5, is DAGVTQSPTHLIKTRGQQVTLRCSPKSGHDTVSWYQQALGQGPQFIFQYYEEEERQRGNFPDRFSGHQFPNYSSELNVNALLLGDSALYLCASSFRQGSGFQETQYFGPGTRLLVL.

CDR3 DNA: TGTGCCAGCAGCTTGACCGGGACAGGGGTTCAGCCCCAGCATTTT. This translates into CASSLTGTGVQPQHF. The V and J genes are TRBV5-6 and TRBJ1-5; TRBD1 matches 10 bases. Per germline, CDR1 SGHDT and CDR2 YYEEEE. CDR3 length equals 15 residues. The trim removed 1 base at V and 6 bases at J, leaving 4 bases unmatched.

The V and J genes are TRBV29-1 and TRBJ2-7; D is possibly TRBD1 (6 bases). The germline gives CDR1 SQVTM, CDR2 ANQGSEA. This CDR3 spans 12 amino acids. V lost 7 bases and J 3 bases, leaving 13 bases between the germline ends. The CDR3 coding sequence is TGCAGCGCACGCACAGGGTACTACGAGCAGTACTTC. Encoded protein: CSARTGYYEQYF.

The rearrangement uses TRBV9 and TRBJ2-5; 10 bases agree with TRBD2. Germline CDR1 is SGDLS and CDR2 is YYNGEE. The CDR3 covers 15 residues. The V and J ends lost 6 bases and 1 base, in that order; junction bases with no gene match: 6. CDR3 loop: CASNPAGGPQETQYF. The CDR3, as DNA: TGTGCCAGCAATCCAGCGGGAGGGCCCCAAGAGACCCAGTACTTC.

This clonotype was detected once. The V gene is TRBV5-1, the J gene TRBJ1-1; TRBD1 aligns across 9 bases. This CDR3 contains 14 residues. The germline V gene encodes CDR1 SGHRS and CDR2 YFSETQ. V trimming: 4 bases; J trimming: 11 bases; junction bases outside the gene matches: 12. The CDR3 DNA reads as TGCGCCAGCAGCCTAGGGCCGGGACAGGGTGTGGCTTTCTTT. It encodes CASSLGPGQGVAFF. Combining the CDR3 with reference TRBV5-1 and TRBJ1-1 gives the whole variable domain KAGVTQTPRYLIKTRGQQVTLSCSPISGHRSVSWYQQTPGQGLQFLFEYFSETQRNKGNFPGRFSGRQFSNSRSEMNVSTLELGDSALYLCASSLGPGQGVAFFGQGTRLTVV.

The V call is TRBV20-1, the J call TRBJ2-5; D is uncertain. This CDR3 comprises 11 residues. The germline V gene encodes CDR1 DFQATT and CDR2 SNEGSKA (reference sequence). Trimming removed 5 bases at V and 6 bases at J, with 10 bases between. The CDR3 reads CSADDGKTQYF. The CDR3 DNA sequence: TGCAGTGCTGACGACGGAAAGACCCAGTACTTC.

V and J are TRBV2 and TRBJ2-7; TRBD2 is a possible D gene (5 bases). The CDR3 is 14 amino acids. Looked up from germline, CDR1 is SNHLY and CDR2 is FYNNEI. V was cut by 4 bases and J by 4 bases, with 14 bases left in between. In nucleotides, the CDR3 is TGTGCCAGCAGTGCTTGGAACCGGAGGTACGAGCAGTACTTC. Its protein is CASSAWNRRYEQYF. Using reference TRBV2 and TRBJ2-7 for the parts outside the CDR3, the full variable domain is EPEVTQTPSHQVTQMGQEVILRCVPISNHLYFYWYRQILGQKVEFLVSFYNNEISEKSEIFDDQFSVERPDGSNFTLKIRSTKLEDSAMYFCASSAWNRRYEQYFGPGTRLTVT.

DNA for the CDR3: TGCGCCAGCAGCCAAGACACCAACTTGATCGGACAGGCGGTCTATGGCTACACCTTC. Protein: CASSQDTNLIGQAVYGYTF. V gene TRBV4-1 combines with J gene TRBJ1-2, with 7 bases lining up with TRBD1. This CDR3 spans 19 amino acids. V trimming: 0 bases; J trimming: 4 bases; junction bases outside the gene matches: 17. Germline V lookup: CDR1 MGHRA, CDR2 YSYEKL.

V usage is TRBV12-3 or TRBV12-4 and J usage is TRBJ2-2; tentatively, D is TRBD2 (5 bases). The V and J ends lost 7 bases and 6 bases respectively, with 21 bases between them. The CDR3 consists of 16 residues. The CDR3 sequence is CASTSTPTRTAGELFF. The CDR3 DNA is TGTGCCAGCACCTCGACCCCCACTAGAACGGCCGGGGAGCTGTTTTTT.

This chain connects TRBV28 to TRBJ2-5; 8 positions match TRBD1. Trimming cost V 4 bases and J 4 bases; bases outside gene matches: 2. Germline CDR1 MDHEN, CDR2 SYDVKM. CDR3 size: 13 residues. CDR3 nucleotides: TGTGCCAGCAGTTCCGGACAGGGAGAGACCCAGTACTTC. This gives the protein CASSSGQGETQYF.

The CDR3 region is CASSLDRDEQYF. The CDR3 nucleotides are TGTGCCAGCAGCTTGGACAGGGACGAGCAGTACTTC. The chain links TRBV7-8 to TRBJ2-7; 8 bases are shared with TRBD1. V lost 3 bases to trimming and J lost 5 bases; unmatched junction nucleotides: 0. This CDR3 comprises 12 residues. Germline-derived CDR1 and CDR2 are SGHVS and FQNEAQ.

The chain combines TRBV25-1 with TRBJ1-2, with no clear D. The CDR3 contains 14 residues. Germline CDR1 MGHDK, CDR2 SYGVNS. V shed 4 bases and J shed 3 bases, with 12 bases lying between them. The CDR3 DNA follows: TGTGCCAGCAGTGCTCCCGACGGAGACTATGGCTACACCTTC. Translating it yields CASSAPDGDYGYTF.

The J gene is TRBJ2-1, the V gene TRBV14; D uncertain. Germline V gene data show CDR1 as SGHDN and CDR2 as FVKESK. Trimming took off 1 base at V and 2 bases at J, with 9 bases between the two ends. The CDR3 sequence is 15 residues long. The CDR3 loop reads CASSQVTRTYNEQFF. The CDR3 DNA sequence: TGTGCCAGCAGCCAAGTCACCCGAACCTACAATGAGCAGTTCTTC.

This clonotype has a single count. The chain has TRBV27 and TRBJ1-1; D is possibly TRBD1 (5 bases). Germline values: CDR1 MNHEY, CDR2 SMNVEV (reference sequence). The CDR3 covers 15 residues. Trimming took 2 bases from V and 1 from J, leaving 11 bases between them. CDR3 residues: CASSLVQGSNTEAFF. CDR3 in DNA: TGTGCCAGCAGTTTAGTCCAGGGTTCGAACACTGAAGCTTTCTTT.

This chain links TRBV20-1 with TRBJ2-1, with TRBD2 matching over 8 bases. The V and J ends lost 0 bases and 7 bases, in that order; junction bases with no gene match: 20. Per the germline V gene, CDR1 is DFQATT and CDR2 is SNEGSKA (reference sequence). The CDR3 runs to 19 residues. DNA for the CDR3: TGCAGTGCTAGAGAAGCCCTTAAAACCGGGACTAGTGGGTATAATGAGCAGTTCTTC. It is translated as CSAREALKTGTSGYNEQFF.

This rearrangement joins TRBV28 to TRBJ2-5, with 11 nucleotides matching TRBD1. CDR1 is MDHEN, CDR2 SYDVKM, per germline. This CDR3 is 21 amino acids long. Losses at the gene ends were 3 bases for V and 3 bases for J; bases not matched to a gene: 21. The CDR3 nucleotides are TGTGCCAGCAGTTTCGACTACCGGGACAGGGGGATTTTTGGACACGAAGAGACCCAGTACTTC. It specifies CASSFDYRDRGIFGHEETQYF.

The chain combines TRBV4-1 with TRBJ2-1; TRBD2 agrees at 10 bases. V was clipped by 2 bases and J by 7 bases; unmatched bases: 5. The CDR3 extends over 15 amino acids. Germline CDR1 is MGHRA and CDR2 is YSYEKL. The CDR3 DNA reads as TGCGCCAGCAGCCAACTAGCGGGAGAGGGAAATGAGCAGTTCTTC. This codes for CASSQLAGEGNEQFF.

The chain links TRBV9 to TRBJ2-1; D possibly uses TRBD1 or TRBD2 (5 bases each). The CDR3 loop spans 14 amino acids. Per the germline V gene, CDR1 is SGDLS and CDR2 is YYNGEE. The germline V and J ends were trimmed by 4 bases and 9 bases, with 17 bases remaining between them. CDR3 amino acids: CASSLGTPFREQFF. CDR3 nucleotide sequence: TGTGCCAGCAGCCTTGGGACCCCTTTCCGTGAGCAGTTCTTC.

J is TRBJ2-3 and V is TRBV9, with no clear D. Per germline, CDR1 SGDLS and CDR2 YYNGEE. CDR3 length: 13 residues. Trimming pared 0 bases from V and 5 bases from J, leaving 7 bases between. Here the CDR3 DNA reads TGTGCCAGCAGCGTAGTTGAACGAGATACGCAGTATTTT. Its protein product is CASSVVERDTQYF.